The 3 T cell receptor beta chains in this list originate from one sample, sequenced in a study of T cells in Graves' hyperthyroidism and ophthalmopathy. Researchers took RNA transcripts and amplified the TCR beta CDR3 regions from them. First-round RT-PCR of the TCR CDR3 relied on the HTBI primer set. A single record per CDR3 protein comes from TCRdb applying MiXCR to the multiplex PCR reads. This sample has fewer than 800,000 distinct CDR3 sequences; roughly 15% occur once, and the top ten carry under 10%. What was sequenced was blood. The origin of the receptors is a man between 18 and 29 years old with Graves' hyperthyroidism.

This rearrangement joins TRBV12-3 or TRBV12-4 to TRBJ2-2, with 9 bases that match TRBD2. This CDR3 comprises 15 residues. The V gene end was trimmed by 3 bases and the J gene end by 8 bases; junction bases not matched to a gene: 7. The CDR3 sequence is CASSFSGLASGELFF. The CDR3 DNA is TGTGCCAGCAGTTTCTCGGGACTAGCCTCTGGGGAGCTGTTTTTT.

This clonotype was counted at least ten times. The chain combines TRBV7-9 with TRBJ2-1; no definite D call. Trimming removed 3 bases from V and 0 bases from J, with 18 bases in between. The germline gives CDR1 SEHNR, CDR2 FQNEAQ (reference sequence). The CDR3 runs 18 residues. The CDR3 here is CASSFPPGGRSSYNEQFF. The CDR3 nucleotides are TGTGCCAGCAGCTTCCCACCTGGCGGCAGAAGCTCCTACAATGAGCAGTTCTTC.

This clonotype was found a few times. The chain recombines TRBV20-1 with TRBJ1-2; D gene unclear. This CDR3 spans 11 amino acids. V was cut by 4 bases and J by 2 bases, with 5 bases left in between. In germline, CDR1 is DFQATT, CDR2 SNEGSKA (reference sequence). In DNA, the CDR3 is TGCAGTGCTACCCTGAACTATGGCTACACCTTC. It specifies CSATLNYGYTF.